Presented here are 20 T cell receptor beta chains from one specimen sequenced in a study of blood T cell repertoires in COVID-19. Generated by immunoSEQ multiplex PCR, the TCRdb table keeps only in-frame clones and is missing some. Found here are tens of thousands of clones, about 89% of them singletons; the top ten hold approximately 3.1%. The sample comprised peripheral blood. These receptors were obtained from a woman between 65 and 79 years old with acute or convalescent COVID-19.

The J gene is TRBJ2-7, the V gene TRBV27, with 9 bases that match TRBD1. The germline V gene has CDR1 MNHEY and CDR2 SMNVEV (reference sequence). The CDR3 totals 15 residues. The V gene end was trimmed by 6 bases and the J gene end by 4 bases; junction bases not matched to a gene: 10. CDR3: CASRAPGTGTYEQYF. The CDR3 nucleotides are TGTGCCAGCAGAGCCCCCGGGACAGGGACTTACGAGCAGTACTTC.

CDR3 residues: CASSAGGREAKNIQYF. The CDR3 region has the DNA TGTGCCAGCAGTGCCGGGGGGCGGGAAGCCAAAAACATTCAGTACTTC. The chain carries TRBV2 and TRBJ2-4, with TRBD2 as a possible D gene (7 bases). Trimming stripped 4 bases from V and 0 bases from J, with 13 bases between. CDR3 size: 16 residues. CDR1 SNHLY and CDR2 FYNNEI come from the germline V gene.

CDR3 amino acids: CATSDGGTGGNEQFF. The CDR3, as DNA: TGTGCCACCAGTGATGGCGGGACAGGGGGCAATGAGCAGTTCTTC. The V gene is TRBV24-1, the J gene TRBJ2-1; TRBD1 matches at 11 bases. The CDR3 contains 15 residues. Germline CDR1 KGHDR, CDR2 SFDVKD. After removal of 3 bases from V and 6 bases from J, the junction contained 3 bases not matched to a gene.

Turning to this clone: The junction differs from germline at one of its ends, possibly a read error. V usage is TRBV4-1 and J usage is TRBJ2-4; possibly TRBD2 for D (6 bases). The CDR3 is made up of 18 amino acids. The germline V gene encodes CDR1 MGHRA and CDR2 YSYEKL. CDR3 DNA sequence: TGCGCCGGCAGCCGGCCGGGGGTGGGGGACCTAGCCAAAAACATTCAGTACTTC. Translated, it gives CAGSRPGVGDLAKNIQYF.

This clone is a singleton in its sample. The chain joins TRBV10-2 to TRBJ1-2; D unclear. CDR1 WSHSY and CDR2 SAAADI come from the germline V gene. The CDR3 extends over 13 amino acids. V was clipped by 5 bases and J by 2 bases, with 9 bases between them. CDR3 sequence (DNA): TGCGCCAGCAGTTTTCAGGAAAACTATGGCTACACCTTC. Protein product: CASSFQENYGYTF.

The chain couples TRBV27 to TRBJ1-6, with D perhaps matching TRBD1 (5 bases). CDR1 is MNHEY, CDR2 SMNVEV, per germline (reference sequence). Trimming stripped 6 bases from V and 5 bases from J, with 20 bases between. The CDR3 is 17 residues long. Here the CDR3 DNA reads TGTGCCAGCAGGCCGGGACTCACAGGAATGAATAATTCACCCCTCCACTTT. This encodes CASRPGLTGMNNSPLHF.

This rearrangement joins TRBV19 to TRBJ1-3; the D is unclear. The length of the CDR3 is 15 residues. Germline CDR1 LNHDA, CDR2 SQIVND (reference sequence). Trimming took off 6 bases at V and 1 base at J, with 13 bases between the two ends. Here the CDR3 DNA reads TGTGCCAGTAGCCCGTCGCCTGCGTCTGGAAACACCATATATTTT. Amino acid sequence: CASSPSPASGNTIYF.

This chain uses TRBV5-1 with TRBJ2-7; possibly TRBD2 for D (5 bases). The CDR3 is made up of 12 amino acids. Germline CDR1 is SGHRS and CDR2 is YFSETQ. Trimming took 4 bases from V and 4 from J, leaving 9 bases between them. The CDR3 spells CASSVERYEQYF. DNA of the CDR3: TGCGCCAGCAGCGTTGAGCGGTACGAGCAGTACTTC.

This chain uses TRBV28 with TRBJ1-2, with D possibly matching TRBD1 (5 bases). This CDR3 comprises 11 residues. Trimming took off 6 bases at V and 6 bases at J, with 8 bases between the two ends. Germline V CDR1 and CDR2: MDHEN, SYDVKM. The CDR3 reads CASSPRDGYTF. In nucleotides, the CDR3 is TGTGCCAGCAGCCCCAGGGATGGCTACACCTTC.

The V call is TRBV6-1, the J call TRBJ1-2, with a possible D match to TRBD1 (5 bases). The V end was cut by 3 bases, the J end by 2 bases, with 10 bases between. The CDR3 loop spans 14 amino acids. Germline V gives CDR1 MNHNS, CDR2 SASEGT. CDR3 sequence (DNA): TGTGCCAGCAGTGAGGGGGGGGGAAACTATGGCTACACCTTC. Residues: CASSEGGGNYGYTF.

The genes are TRBV7-9 and TRBJ2-1; TRBD2 agrees at 8 bases. V was clipped by 7 bases and J by 4 bases; unmatched bases: 6. Germline loops: CDR1 SEHNR, CDR2 FQNEAQ (reference sequence). CDR3 length: 14 residues. CDR3: CASTREGRYNEQFF. DNA for the CDR3: TGTGCCAGCACCCGGGAGGGCCGGTACAATGAGCAGTTCTTC.

About this clone: The junction and the germline gene differ at one end; a read error may be behind it. The J gene is TRBJ2-1, the V gene TRBV2, with a possible D match to TRBD2 (5 bases). The CDR3 contains 14 residues. Per the germline V gene, CDR1 is SNHLY and CDR2 is FYNNEI. This CDR3 is CASSDGNSYNGQFF. DNA for the CDR3: TGTGCCAGCAGTGACGGGAACTCCTACAATGGGCAGTTCTTC.

The chain employs TRBV3-1 (or the pseudogene TRBV3-2) and TRBJ1-1; possibly TRBD1 for D (6 bases). CDR1 is LGHDT and CDR2 is YNNKEL in the germline V gene (reference sequence). The CDR3 consists of 14 residues. V gave up 4 bases and J gave up 3 bases, with 12 bases separating them. The CDR3 reads CASSRNQGYTEAFF. The CDR3 DNA is TGTGCCAGCAGCCGGAATCAGGGGTACACTGAAGCTTTCTTT.

V and J are TRBV23-1 and TRBJ1-1; no reliable D call. TRBV23-1 is placed among ORFs of uncertain function. The CDR3 covers 13 residues. V lost 2 bases, J lost 6 bases, and 10 bases lay in between. The CDR3 reads CASSQRTIPEAFF. DNA of the CDR3: TGCGCCAGCAGTCAAAGAACAATCCCTGAAGCTTTCTTT.

The chain recombines TRBV18 with TRBJ2-1; 10 bases are a match to TRBD2. Unmatched junction bases numbered 10, after V lost 2 bases and J lost 9 bases. CDR3 length: 16 amino acids. CDR1 and CDR2 (germline): KGHSH, LQKENI. The DNA for the CDR3 is TGTGCCAGCTCACCATTCAGCGGGAGGGCTTCGGGTGAGCAGTTCTTC. Encoded protein: CASSPFSGRASGEQFF. The full variable domain, with the rest looked up from reference TRBV18 and TRBJ2-1, is NAGVMQNPRHLVRRRGQEARLRCSPMKGHSHVYWYRQLPEEGLKFMVYLQKENIIDESGMPKERFSAEFPKEGPSILRIQQVVRGDSAAYFCASSPFSGRASGEQFFGPGTRLTVL.

This CDR3 reads CASSLVGRGNSPLHF. The CDR3 DNA reads TGTGCCAGCAGCTTAGTGGGGAGAGGTAATTCACCCCTCCACTTT. The chain couples TRBV7-8 to TRBJ1-6; D is undetermined. The CDR3 length is 15 residues. The germline V and J ends were trimmed by 1 base and 6 bases, with 10 bases remaining between them. Germline CDR1 and CDR2: SGHVS and FQNEAQ.

The chain joins TRBV7-2 to TRBJ2-1; 7 bases align to TRBD2. The J segment lost 0 bases and the V segment lost 1 base, leaving 3 bases of the junction unmatched. The CDR3 covers 16 residues. The germline CDR1 and CDR2 sequences are SGHTA and FQGNSA. The CDR3 DNA sequence: TGTGCCAGCAGCTTAGACGCTAGCGGCTCCTACAATGAGCAGTTCTTC. It is translated as CASSLDASGSYNEQFF.

This chain joins TRBV11-2 and TRBJ2-1; 14 nucleotides line up with TRBD2. Per the germline V gene, CDR1 is SGHAT and CDR2 is FQNNGV. Trimming removed 4 bases from V and 8 bases from J; junction bases left unmatched: 7. CDR3 length equals 16 residues. The CDR3 DNA is TGTGCCAGCAGCTCGACCGGGACTAGCGGGAGAGATGAGCAGTTCTTC. This gives the protein CASSSTGTSGRDEQFF.

The chain employs TRBV28 and TRBJ1-5; D ambiguous. Germline V CDR1 and CDR2: MDHEN, SYDVKM. This CDR3 is 15 amino acids long. V lost 4 bases and J 4 bases, leaving 14 bases between the germline ends. CDR3 coding DNA: TGTGCCAGCAGTTCGCCCCCTCTCGGGAATCAGCCCCAGCATTTT. Its translation: CASSSPPLGNQPQHF.

The chain has TRBV27 and TRBJ2-2; 10 bases are shared with TRBD2. Germline loops: CDR1 MNHEY, CDR2 SMNVEV (reference sequence). The junction had 4 bases not matched to a gene; V was cut back by 2 bases and J by 4 bases. The length of the CDR3 is 16 residues. CDR3 sequence (DNA): TGTGCCAGCAGTTTAAGGCCTAGCGGGAGCACCGGGGAGCTGTTTTTT. Translated: CASSLRPSGSTGELFF.